The entry below gives a single TCR beta chain sequence along with its context. The sample originates from a study of T cells expressing NK-cell markers. This CDR3 is 15 amino acids long. TCRdb re-called the 5' RACE reads, yielding one record per CDR3 amino acid sequence without DNA. The sample table sets out about half a million distinct CDR3 sequences. The chain uses TRBV12-3 or TRBV12-4 and TRBJ1-5; the TCRdb D gene call, TRBD1, has no DNA to confirm it. The origin of this receptor is a woman aged 45-65 years in good health. Sequenced input: blood T cells: a sorted CD56 or NKG2C T cell subset, CD4+ or CD8+ T cells, or bulk PBMC T cells (not recorded which). CDR3: CASSLAGTSKAPQHF.